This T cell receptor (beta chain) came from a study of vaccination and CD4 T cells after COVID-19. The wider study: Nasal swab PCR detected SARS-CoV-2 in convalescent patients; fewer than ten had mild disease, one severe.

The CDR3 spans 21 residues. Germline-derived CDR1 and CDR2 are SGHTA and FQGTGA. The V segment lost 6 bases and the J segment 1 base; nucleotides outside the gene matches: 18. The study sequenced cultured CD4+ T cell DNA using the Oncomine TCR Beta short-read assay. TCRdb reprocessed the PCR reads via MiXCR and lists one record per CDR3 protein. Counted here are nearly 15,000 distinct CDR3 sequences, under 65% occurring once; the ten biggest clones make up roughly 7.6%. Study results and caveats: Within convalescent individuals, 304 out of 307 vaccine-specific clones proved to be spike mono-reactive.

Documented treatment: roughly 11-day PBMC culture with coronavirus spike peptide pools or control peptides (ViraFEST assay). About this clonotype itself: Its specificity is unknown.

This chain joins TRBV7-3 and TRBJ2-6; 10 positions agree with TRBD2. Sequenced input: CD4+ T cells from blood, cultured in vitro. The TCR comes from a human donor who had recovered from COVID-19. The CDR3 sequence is CASSHRTSGIGSQSGANVLTF. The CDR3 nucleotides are TGTGCCAGCAGTCATCGGACTAGCGGTATTGGATCTCAATCTGGGGCCAACGTCCTGACTTTC.